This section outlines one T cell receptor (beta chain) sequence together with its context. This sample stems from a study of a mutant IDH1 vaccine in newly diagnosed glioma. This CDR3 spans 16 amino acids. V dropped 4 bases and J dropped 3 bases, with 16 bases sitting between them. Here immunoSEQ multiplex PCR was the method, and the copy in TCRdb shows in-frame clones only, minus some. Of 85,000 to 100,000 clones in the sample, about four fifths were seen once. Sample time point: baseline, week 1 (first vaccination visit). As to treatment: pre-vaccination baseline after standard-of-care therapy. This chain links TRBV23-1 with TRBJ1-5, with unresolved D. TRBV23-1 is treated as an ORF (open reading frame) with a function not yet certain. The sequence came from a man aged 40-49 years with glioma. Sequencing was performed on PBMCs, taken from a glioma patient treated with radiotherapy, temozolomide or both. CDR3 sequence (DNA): TGCGCCAGCAGTCCCCCGCGAGGCCCGATCAATCAGCCCCAGCATTTT. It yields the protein CASSPPRGPINQPQHF.